This is a list of T cell receptor beta chains from one sample in a study of cytomegalovirus exposure and HLA in healthy donors. Libraries were prepared by immunoSEQ multiplex PCR; TCRdb keeps only in-frame clonotypes and omits some of them. Among 150,000 to 180,000 clones, about 88% were seen once, and the ten largest hold approximately 20%. Sequencing was performed on PBMCs. The receptors come from a man between 18 and 29 years old in good health and CMV-seropositive. Both conserved end residues are part of each CDR3. D genes are given only for firm matches. Size is omitted from some rows. Given values are once, few, many or a class for expanded clones.

V gene	J gene	D gene	clone size	CDR3 DNA	CDR3 protein
TRBV2	TRBJ1-2	NA	NA	TGTGCCAGCAGTGAAGCGCACCTATACGGGAAACGACAGGACTATGGCTACACCTTC	CASSEAHLYGKRQDYGYTF
TRBV5-8	TRBJ2-1	TRBD1	once	TGTGCCAGCAGCCTCCGAGGACAGGGGGACGATGAGCAGTTCTTC	CASSLRGQGDDEQFF
TRBV9	TRBJ2-1	NA	NA	TGTGCCAGCAGCGCTAGACATGAGCAGTTCTTC	CASSARHEQFF
TRBV19	TRBJ2-7	NA	NA	TGTGCCAGTAGTATTGGAGGGTCACCAGGGAGGGAGCAGTACTTC	CASSIGGSPGREQYF
TRBV4-1	TRBJ1-3	TRBD1	NA	TGCGCCAGCAGCCGGGGCCCCGGGACAGGGGCGGAGGGAAACACCATATATTTT	CASSRGPGTGAEGNTIYF
TRBV7-2	TRBJ2-3	TRBD2	NA	TGTGCCAGCAGAAGACTAGCGGGGGGTGCAGATACGCAGTATTTT	CASRRLAGGADTQYF
TRBV7-3	TRBJ2-5	TRBD2	NA	TGTGCCAGCAGCTCAGGACTAGCTACTTCCCAAGAGACCCAGTACTTC	CASSSGLATSQETQYF
TRBV7-3	TRBJ2-5	NA	NA	TGTGCCAGCAGCTTAGATCGCAGGGCAGAGACCCAGTACTTC	CASSLDRRAETQYF
TRBV7-8	TRBJ1-6	TRBD1	NA	TGTGCCAGCAGCTCAACAGGGGGCGCGAGTTCACCCCTCCACTTT	CASSSTGGASSPLHF
TRBV11-3	TRBJ2-7	TRBD2	NA	TGTGCCAGCAGCTTGACTAGCGGGAGCTCCTACGAGCAGTACTTC	CASSLTSGSSYEQYF
TRBV6-5	TRBJ1-5	NA	NA	TGTGCCAGCAGGTGGACAGATAGCAATCAGCCCCAGCATTTT	CASRWTDSNQPQHF
TRBV9	TRBJ2-1	TRBD2	NA	TGTGCCAGCAGCGAAGGACTAGCGGGAGACGAGCAGTTCTTC	CASSEGLAGDEQFF
TRBV11-3	TRBJ2-3	TRBD2	once	TGTGCCAGCAGCTCCCCGGGACTAGCGTCAGATACGCAGTATTTT	CASSSPGLASDTQYF
TRBV6-5	TRBJ1-2	NA	NA	TGTGCCAGCAGTTACTCGAATAGGGGCGGATGGGTTGGCTACACCTTC	CASSYSNRGGWVGYTF
TRBV7-9	TRBJ2-2	NA	NA	TGTGCCAGCAGCTTCAGGGAGGCCGGGGAGCTGTTTTTT	CASSFREAGELFF
TRBV19	TRBJ1-5	TRBD1	NA	TGTGCCAGTAGTTGGACAGGACGCAATCAGCCCCAGCATTTT	CASSWTGRNQPQHF
TRBV14	TRBJ1-6	TRBD1	once	TGTGCCAGCAGCCAAGATCGCGTGGTGGGACAGGGGAATTCACCCCTCCACTTT	CASSQDRVVGQGNSPLHF
TRBV2	TRBJ2-5	NA	NA	TGTGCCAGCAGTGTGGAGGAGACCCAGTACTTC	CASSVEETQYF
TRBV7-3	TRBJ2-3	TRBD2	once	TGTGCCAGCAGCTCGTCGGGACTAGCGGGAGGACCAACCCTAGCGTATTTT	CASSSSGLAGGPTLAYF
TRBV6-4	TRBJ1-1	TRBD1	NA	TGTGCCAGCAGAAACAGGGGAGGCACTGAAGCTTTCTTT	CASRNRGGTEAFF
TRBV6-5	TRBJ1-1	NA	NA	TGTGCCAGCAGGCAACAGGGAATCAGCACTGAAGCTTTCTTT	CASRQQGISTEAFF
TRBV19	TRBJ2-1	NA	NA	TGTGCCAGTAGTATGGGCCTAGCGTACAATGAGCAGTTCTTC	CASSMGLAYNEQFF
TRBV29-1	TRBJ2-1	TRBD1	NA	TGCAGCGTTGCCGCGAGAGGGTCAGGGGGTATCCGGGAGCAGTTCTTC	CSVAARGSGGIREQFF
TRBV5-1	TRBJ2-3	TRBD2	few	TGCGCCAGCAGCTTTGAGGGATTCACTACTAGCGGGGGGGCCACAGATACGCAGTATTTT	CASSFEGFTTSGGATDTQYF
TRBV5-6	TRBJ2-7	TRBD1	NA	TGTGCCAGCAGCTTGGTATCCGGGACAGGGGGCTACGAGCAGTACTTC	CASSLVSGTGGYEQYF
TRBV27	TRBJ1-2	TRBD1	NA	TGTGCCAGCAGTTTAGCGCGGGACAGGCCTTCCTACCCTCTTGGCTACACCTTC	CASSLARDRPSYPLGYTF
TRBV7-3	TRBJ2-2	TRBD2	NA	TGTGCCAGCAGCCCAAGGGCTAGCGGGGGGAACACCGGGGAGCTGTTTTTT	CASSPRASGGNTGELFF
TRBV5-1	TRBJ2-4	TRBD1	NA	TGCGCCAGCAGCTTCCGGGACAGGGAAGTCAACATTCAGTACTTC	CASSFRDREVNIQYF
TRBV18	TRBJ2-6	NA	NA	TGTGCCAGCCAGTCCTCTGGGGCCAACGTCCTGACTTTC	CASQSSGANVLTF
TRBV30	TRBJ2-6	NA	NA	TGTGCCGGAACAGGGAAAGGTTCTGGGGCCAACGTCCTGACTTTC	CAGTGKGSGANVLTF
TRBV5-1	TRBJ2-7	NA	NA	TGCGCCAGCAGCTTGGATCACATCTCCGAGCAGTACTTC	CASSLDHISEQYF
TRBV2	TRBJ2-3	NA	NA	TGTGCCAGCACCTACCGACCCCTAGCTGGAGGAAGTGATACGCAGTATTTT	CASTYRPLAGGSDTQYF
TRBV29-1	TRBJ2-1	NA	NA	TGCAGCGCACTGGACTACGAGCTCCTTAATGAGCAGTTCTTC	CSALDYELLNEQFF
TRBV19	TRBJ1-2	NA	once	TGTGCCAGTAGGCGGAGGGGGGGCTATGGCTACACCTTC	CASRRRGGYGYTF
TRBV5-1	TRBJ2-1	NA	NA	TGCGCCAGCAGCGGCAGACAGGGACTCTACAATGAGCAGTTCTTC	CASSGRQGLYNEQFF
TRBV27	TRBJ1-5	NA	NA	TGTGCCAGCAGTTTATCTTTGGGAAGAGGGCAGCCCCAGCATTTT	CASSLSLGRGQPQHF
TRBV7-2	TRBJ2-6	TRBD2	NA	TGTGCCAGCAGCTTAGTGTCCCTAGCGGGAAGGACTGGGGCCAACGTCCTGACTTTC	CASSLVSLAGRTGANVLTF
TRBV7-2	TRBJ1-5	NA	NA	TGTGCCAGCAGCTTAAGGGGGAACAGGCTGAATCAGCCCCAGCATTTT	CASSLRGNRLNQPQHF
TRBV5-6	TRBJ2-2	NA	NA	TGTGCCAGCAGCTTGTGGCAGGAGGGCACCGGGGAGCTGTTTTTT	CASSLWQEGTGELFF
TRBV4-1	TRBJ1-2	NA	once	TGCGCCAGCAGCCAAGATGAGACGACACTCGCAGAGGGCTACACCTTC	CASSQDETTLAEGYTF